These 20 T cell receptor beta chains were all obtained from the same sample, sequenced in a study of blood T cell repertoires in COVID-19. Clones were sequenced by immunoSEQ multiplex PCR, and TCRdb holds only the in-frame ones, with some missing. Of about 170,000 clones listed, 80% to 85% are singletons. Input material: peripheral blood. These receptors were taken from a man aged 65 to 79 with active or convalescent COVID-19.

This clone was found a few times. The rearrangement links TRBV10-3 to TRBJ1-1; no definite D call. The V and J ends lost 5 bases and 5 bases respectively, with 21 bases between them. The CDR3 is made up of 16 amino acids. Germline assignment: CDR1 ENHRY and CDR2 SYGVKD. The CDR3 bases are TGTGCCATCAGTCCTCTTGGGTCTCCGACACGGACTGAAGCTTTCTTT. As protein: CAISPLGSPTRTEAFF.

The V call is TRBV18, the J call TRBJ1-2, with 8 bases lining up with TRBD1. V gave up 3 bases and J gave up 5 bases; unmatched junction bases: 17. Germline V CDR1 and CDR2: KGHSH, LQKENI. The CDR3 consists of 18 residues. CDR3 nucleotide sequence: TGTGCCAGCTCACCCCTTCCTACCAGGACAGGGTATGTTTATGGCTACACCTTC. Protein product: CASSPLPTRTGYVYGYTF.

The chain joins TRBV4-1 to TRBJ1-6; a possible D gene is TRBD1 (6 bases). Trimming shortened V by 0 bases and J by 7 bases, and 19 bases separated the two germline ends. The CDR3 has 18 residues. Germline CDR1 MGHRA, CDR2 YSYEKL. CDR3 region: CASSQEGEGQGKNSPLHF. CDR3 DNA sequence: TGCGCCAGCAGCCAAGAAGGGGAGGGTCAGGGGAAGAATTCACCCCTCCACTTT.

CDR3 protein: CASRPSNRYNEQFF. Here the CDR3 DNA reads TGTGCCAGCAGGCCCTCTAACAGGTACAATGAGCAGTTCTTC. This chain uses TRBV7-8 with TRBJ2-1; maybe TRBD1 (5 bases). This CDR3 is built from 14 residues. Germline V gene lookup returns CDR1 SGHVS and CDR2 FQNEAQ. V was pared by 6 bases and J by 4 bases, with 13 bases between.

This chain links TRBV5-8 with TRBJ1-5; 7 nucleotides line up with TRBD1. V shed 4 bases and J 3 bases; nucleotides not matched to a gene: 7. Germline values: CDR1 SGHTS, CDR2 YDEGEE. The CDR3 contains 15 residues. The CDR3 nucleotides are TGTGCCAGCAGCGGGGGACAGCTTGACAATCAGCCCCAGCATTTT. Encoded protein: CASSGGQLDNQPQHF.

This clone has just one count. The chain couples TRBV30 to TRBJ1-1, with TRBD1 as a possible D gene (5 bases). The V end lost 0 bases, the J end lost 1 base, and 9 bases lay between the germline ends. This CDR3 region has 14 residues. CDR1 and CDR2 from the germline V gene are GTSNPN and SVGIG (reference sequence). CDR3: CAWSVGQGNTEAFF. The CDR3 region has the DNA TGTGCCTGGAGTGTAGGGCAGGGGAACACTGAAGCTTTCTTT.

The genes are TRBV15 and TRBJ1-1; TRBD1 might be the D (5 bases). CDR3 size: 14 residues. Between the trimmed V and J ends, which lost 0 bases and 5 bases, there was a span of 10 bases. Looked up from germline, CDR1 is LNHNV and CDR2 is YYDKDF (reference sequence). The chain's CDR3 is CATSRDFRGTEAFF. As DNA, the CDR3 is TGTGCCACCAGCAGAGATTTTAGGGGTACTGAAGCTTTCTTT.

The chain links TRBV24-1 to TRBJ2-2; 7 bases map to TRBD2. The CDR3 consists of 14 residues. With V trimmed by 9 bases and J by 4 bases, 7 bases remained unmatched. The germline gives CDR1 KGHDR, CDR2 SFDVKD. The CDR3 region is CATGRVRVTGELFF. CDR3 DNA sequence: TGTGCCACCGGGAGGGTGCGGGTCACCGGGGAGCTGTTTTTT.

This chain connects TRBV6-5 to TRBJ1-2, with D uncertain. CDR1 and CDR2 (germline): MNHEY, SVGAGI. The CDR3 sequence is 13 residues long. Trimming left V 10 bases short and J 2 bases short, with 14 bases between. The CDR3 sequence is CATLGDLNYGYTF. The DNA for the CDR3 is TGTGCCACCCTCGGTGACTTAAACTATGGCTACACCTTC.

V and J are TRBV24-1 and TRBJ2-1; possible D gene TRBD2, 5 bases. The CDR3 is 15 residues long. V lost 3 bases to trimming and J lost 4 bases, with 12 bases between them. The germline V gene encodes CDR1 KGHDR and CDR2 SFDVKD. Here the CDR3 DNA reads TGTGCCACCAGTGATCCCCGGACTCTTTACAATGAGCAGTTCTTC. It translates to CATSDPRTLYNEQFF.

The rearrangement uses TRBV11-2 and TRBJ1-4, with 7 bases identical to TRBD1. Trimming took 4 bases from V and 3 from J; bases not matched to a gene: 5. Germline V gives CDR1 SGHAT, CDR2 FQNNGV. The length of the CDR3 is 15 residues. This CDR3 reads CASSYQGQSNEKLFF. The CDR3 region has the DNA TGTGCCAGCAGCTACCAGGGACAGTCTAATGAAAAACTGTTTTTT. The full variable domain, its missing parts supplied by reference TRBV11-2 and TRBJ1-4, is EAGVAQSPRYKIIEKRQSVAFWCNPISGHATLYWYQQILGQGPKLLIQFQNNGVVDDSQLPKDRFSAERLKGVDSTLKIQPAKLEDSAVYLCASSYQGQSNEKLFFGSGTQLSVL.

The genes are TRBV19 and TRBJ1-1; 9 positions agree with TRBD1. With 5 bases clipped from V and 3 bases from J, the junction kept 1 base outside the gene matches. CDR3 length equals 13 residues. In germline, CDR1 is LNHDA, CDR2 SQIVND (reference sequence). The CDR3 spells CASSDRGDTEAFF. DNA for the CDR3: TGTGCCAGTAGTGACAGGGGGGACACTGAAGCTTTCTTT.

In this sample, this clone turned up a few times. V usage is TRBV11-2 and J usage is TRBJ1-1; 10 bases line up with TRBD1. The CDR3 spans 14 residues. Unmatched junction bases numbered 4, after V lost 5 bases and J lost 4 bases. The germline gives CDR1 SGHAT, CDR2 FQNNGV. In DNA, the CDR3 is TGTGCCAGCAGCATTAGGGACAGGGGCACTGAAGCTTTCTTT. It translates to CASSIRDRGTEAFF.

The chain has TRBV24-1 and TRBJ2-1; TRBD2 matches 9 bases. The CDR3 length is 16 residues. Losses at the gene ends were 4 bases for V and 5 bases for J; bases not matched to a gene: 8. CDR1 KGHDR and CDR2 SFDVKD come from the germline V gene. The CDR3 bases are TGTGCCACCAGTGACCCCGTAGCGGGAGAAAACAATGAGCAGTTCTTC. Residues: CATSDPVAGENNEQFF.

V and J are TRBV10-2 and TRBJ2-5; TRBD2 is a possible D gene (6 bases). The V gene lost 10 bases and the J gene lost 5 bases, with 20 bases spanning the gap. CDR1 WSHSY and CDR2 SAAADI come from the germline V gene. This CDR3 contains 14 residues. For the CDR3, the DNA is TGCGCCACCCGGGGGTCCACACTTGGGGAGACCCAGTACTTC. Its translation: CATRGSTLGETQYF.

The rearrangement links TRBV9 to TRBJ2-5; the D gene is possibly TRBD2 (6 bases). The CDR3 extends over 17 amino acids. V was trimmed by 0 bases and J by 4 bases, leaving 19 bases between them. CDR1 is SGDLS, CDR2 YYNGEE, per germline. The CDR3 DNA follows: TGTGCCAGCAGCGTAGGACGATCCGGGGGTCTTTCAGAGACCCAGTACTTC. Its translation is CASSVGRSGGLSETQYF.

The chain has TRBV7-9 and TRBJ2-2; TRBD2 is a possible D gene (6 bases). The CDR3 is made up of 14 amino acids. Germline V gives CDR1 SEHNR, CDR2 FQNEAQ (reference sequence). V was trimmed by 6 bases and J by 5 bases, leaving 13 bases between them. As DNA, the CDR3 is TGTGCCAGCAGGCGGGCGACTAGTACCGGGGAGCTGTTTTTT. Its translation is CASRRATSTGELFF.

V is TRBV7-2 and J is TRBJ1-1; TRBD1 matches 8 bases. The germline V gene has CDR1 SGHTA and CDR2 FQGNSA. This CDR3 has 15 amino acids. Germline trimming cut 6 bases from V and 3 bases from J; bases unmatched to any gene: 9. This CDR3 reads CASRGKDRVDTEAFF. As DNA, the CDR3 is TGTGCCAGCAGGGGCAAGGACAGGGTTGACACTGAAGCTTTCTTT.

This chain connects TRBV18 to TRBJ1-1, with a tentative D call TRBD1 (6 bases). V shed 2 bases and J shed 4 bases, with 14 bases lying between them. Germline V gene sequence: CDR1 KGHSH, CDR2 LQKENI. There are 15 residues in the CDR3. The CDR3 region has the DNA TGTGCCAGCTCACCAACGGGGGGCGCTCGCACTGAAGCTTTCTTT. Amino acids: CASSPTGGARTEAFF.

The CDR3 bases are TGCGCCAGCAGCCTCTCGGGGGTACTGAACACTGAAGCTTTCTTT. Protein sequence: CASSLSGVLNTEAFF. The chain employs TRBV5-1 and TRBJ1-1, with a possible D match to TRBD1 (5 bases). This CDR3 contains 15 residues. Germline values: CDR1 SGHRS, CDR2 YFSETQ. V shed 4 bases and J shed 0 bases, with 13 bases lying between them.